These 13 T cell receptor beta chains originate from one sample sequenced in a study of blood T cell repertoires in COVID-19. TCRdb's copy holds only in-frame clones and misses some; the assay was immunoSEQ multiplex PCR. The table has 54,000 or so clones, about 84% seen once. The specimen was peripheral blood. Receptors were obtained from a woman of 80 years or more with acute or convalescent COVID-19.

CDR3 sequence: CASSLGTTGEQYF. In DNA form, the CDR3 reads TGTGCCAGCAGCTTAGGGACTACGGGCGAGCAGTACTTC. The J gene is TRBJ2-7, the V gene TRBV7-9, with a weak D call TRBD2 (6 bases). Germline V gives CDR1 SEHNR, CDR2 FQNEAQ (reference sequence). With 1 base removed from V and 6 bases from J, the gap between germline ends came to 10 bases. The CDR3 is 13 residues long.

The chain recombines TRBV30 with TRBJ2-4; 8 positions match TRBD1. Germline loops: CDR1 GTSNPN, CDR2 SVGIG (reference sequence). This CDR3 has 16 residues. J lost 0 bases, V lost 1 base, and 5 bases had no gene match. The CDR3 DNA is TGTGCCTGGAGTGCCCCAGGGGGCCTAGCCAAAAACATTCAGTACTTC. This codes for CAWSAPGGLAKNIQYF.

The gene calls are TRBV6-5 and TRBJ1-6; maybe TRBD1 (5 bases). Looked up from germline, CDR1 is MNHEY and CDR2 is SVGAGI. This CDR3 is 12 amino acids long. The V end was cut by 8 bases, the J end by 7 bases, with 9 bases between. The CDR3: CASGRANSPLHF. DNA of the CDR3: TGTGCCAGCGGCAGGGCCAATTCACCCCTCCACTTT.

This chain uses TRBV7-6 with TRBJ2-4, with 10 bases lining up with TRBD2. This CDR3 is 19 amino acids long. Germline loops: CDR1 SGHVS, CDR2 FNYEAQ. With V trimmed by 7 bases and J by 2 bases, 17 bases remained unmatched. The CDR3 sequence: CASTKLAASGSVPKNIQYF. The CDR3 DNA reads as TGTGCCAGCACCAAGTTGGCGGCTAGCGGGAGTGTACCCAAAAACATTCAGTACTTC.

The table lists this clone with a count of one. The chain recombines TRBV24-1 with TRBJ1-2, with TRBD1 as a possible D gene (6 bases). CDR1 is KGHDR and CDR2 is SFDVKD in the germline V gene. CDR3 length: 14 residues. The V end was cut by 2 bases, the J end by 3 bases, with 9 bases between. This CDR3 reads CATSDSRTDYGYTF. In DNA form, the CDR3 reads TGTGCCACCAGTGATTCACGGACAGACTATGGCTACACCTTC.

The V gene is TRBV6-1, the J gene TRBJ2-7; TRBD1 agrees at 8 bases. The V gene end was trimmed by 3 bases and the J gene end by 2 bases; junction bases not matched to a gene: 3. Germline V gene sequence: CDR1 MNHNS, CDR2 SASEGT. The CDR3 is 14 residues long. The CDR3 reads CASSETQGAYEQYV. In DNA, the CDR3 is TGTGCCAGCAGTGAGACACAGGGGGCCTACGAGCAGTACGTC.

The CDR3 sequence is CASNRGVNEKLFF. CDR3 DNA: TGTGCCAGCAACCGGGGAGTTAATGAAAAACTGTTTTTT. The genes are TRBV6-6 and TRBJ1-4; D call uncertain. V lost 7 bases, J lost 4 bases, and 10 bases lay in between. The length of the CDR3 is 13 residues. Germline values: CDR1 MNHNY, CDR2 SVGAGI (reference sequence).

The genes are TRBV7-3 and TRBJ2-1; TRBD2 aligns across 8 bases. With V trimmed by 0 bases and J by 15 bases, 7 bases remained unmatched. Germline CDR1 is SGHTA and CDR2 is FQGTGA. The CDR3 covers 13 residues. In DNA form, the CDR3 reads TGTGCCAGCAGCTTAACTTTGACTAGCGTGGTGTTCTTC. Translated, it gives CASSLTLTSVVFF.

This sequence joins TRBV4-2 and TRBJ1-2; TRBD1 might be the D (5 bases). This CDR3 region has 15 residues. Trimming pared 0 bases from V and 6 bases from J, leaving 14 bases between. The germline gives CDR1 LGHNA, CDR2 YNFKEQ. CDR3 protein: CASSQEFRQGDGYTF. The CDR3 region has the DNA TGTGCCAGCAGCCAAGAGTTTCGGCAGGGTGATGGCTACACCTTC.

This clone has more than one count but fewer than ten. V and J are TRBV4-1 and TRBJ2-1; tentative D call: TRBD2 (5 bases). CDR3 size: 16 residues. The V gene lost 3 bases and the J gene lost 1 base, with 13 bases spanning the gap. CDR1 is MGHRA and CDR2 is YSYEKL in the germline V gene. The CDR3 DNA is TGCGCCAGCAGCCACCGCTTAGCGCAGTCCTACAATGAGCAGTTCTTC. Amino acid sequence: CASSHRLAQSYNEQFF.

The V and J genes are TRBV7-8 and TRBJ1-5; D perhaps matches TRBD1 (6 bases). CDR3 length equals 15 residues. The V gene's germline CDR1 is SGHVS and CDR2 FQNEAQ. V lost 4 bases and J 5 bases, leaving 15 bases between the germline ends. The CDR3: CASSSAGGGYQPQHF. Here the CDR3 DNA reads TGTGCCAGCAGCTCTGCGGGGGGGGGCTATCAGCCCCAGCATTTT.

This chain joins TRBV18 and TRBJ1-6; 7 nucleotides match TRBD1. The V gene end was trimmed by 5 bases and the J gene end by 8 bases; junction bases not matched to a gene: 9. The V gene's germline CDR1 is KGHSH and CDR2 LQKENI. The CDR3 is 15 amino acids. CDR3 DNA sequence: TGTGCCAGCTCAGCCGGGGCAGGGGGGCATTCACCCCTCCACTTT. It codes for CASSAGAGGHSPLHF.

This chain joins TRBV9 and TRBJ1-1, with TRBD1 matching 10 bases. V lost 4 bases, J lost 4 bases, and 7 bases stayed unmatched. This CDR3 spans 15 amino acids. In germline, CDR1 is SGDLS, CDR2 YYNGEE. CDR3 amino acids: CASSLRTGGITEAFF. In DNA, the CDR3 is TGTGCCAGCAGCTTACGGACAGGGGGGATCACTGAAGCTTTCTTT.